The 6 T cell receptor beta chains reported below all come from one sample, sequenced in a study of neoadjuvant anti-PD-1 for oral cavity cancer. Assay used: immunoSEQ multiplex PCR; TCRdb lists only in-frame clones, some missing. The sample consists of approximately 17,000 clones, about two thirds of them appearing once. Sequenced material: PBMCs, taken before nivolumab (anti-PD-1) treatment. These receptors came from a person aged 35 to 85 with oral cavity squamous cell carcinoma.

DNA of the CDR3: TGTGCCAGCAGTAGCACGGGGCAAGAGACCCAGTACTTC. Protein: CASSSTGQETQYF. The chain recombines TRBV6-5 with TRBJ2-5; a possible D gene is TRBD2 (5 bases). This CDR3 region has 13 residues. From germline, CDR1 is MNHEY and CDR2 SVGAGI. Trimming cost V 5 bases and J 2 bases, with 9 bases left between them.

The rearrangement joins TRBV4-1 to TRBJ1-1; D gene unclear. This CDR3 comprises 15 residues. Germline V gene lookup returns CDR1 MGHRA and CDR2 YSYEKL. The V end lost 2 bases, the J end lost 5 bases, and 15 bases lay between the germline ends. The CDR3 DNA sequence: TGCGCCAGCAGCCAACCGACGAGTGGAGGGACTGAAGCTTTCTTT. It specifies CASSQPTSGGTEAFF.

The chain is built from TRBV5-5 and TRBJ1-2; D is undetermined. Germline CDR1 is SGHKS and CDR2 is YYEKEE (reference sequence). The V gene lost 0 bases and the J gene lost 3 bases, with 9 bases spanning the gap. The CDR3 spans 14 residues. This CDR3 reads CASSLGQADYGYTF. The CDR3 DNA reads TGTGCCAGCAGCTTGGGCCAAGCGGACTATGGCTACACCTTC.

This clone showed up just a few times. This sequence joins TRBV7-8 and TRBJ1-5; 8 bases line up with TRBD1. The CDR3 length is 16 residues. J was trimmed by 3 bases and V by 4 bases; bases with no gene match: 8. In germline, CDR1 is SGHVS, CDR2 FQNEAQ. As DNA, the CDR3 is TGTGCCAGCAGCTCCAGCCGGACAGGGTACAATCAGCCCCAGCATTTT. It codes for CASSSSRTGYNQPQHF.

The CDR3 region has the DNA TGTGCCAGCAGTGTGGGGACTAGCCTCAACGAGCAGTACTTC. Its translation: CASSVGTSLNEQYF. V usage is TRBV2 and J usage is TRBJ2-7, with 9 bases identical to TRBD2. This CDR3 comprises 14 residues. The V segment lost 4 bases and the J segment 5 bases; nucleotides outside the gene matches: 6. Per the germline V gene, CDR1 is SNHLY and CDR2 is FYNNEI.

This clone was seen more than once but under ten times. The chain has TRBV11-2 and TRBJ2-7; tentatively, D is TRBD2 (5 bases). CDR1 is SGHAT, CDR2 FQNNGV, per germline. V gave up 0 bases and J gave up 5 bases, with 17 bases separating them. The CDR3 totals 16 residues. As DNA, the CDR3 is TGTGCCAGCAGCTTAGATTACTATAGAGGGATCAACGAGCAGTACTTC. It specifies CASSLDYYRGINEQYF.